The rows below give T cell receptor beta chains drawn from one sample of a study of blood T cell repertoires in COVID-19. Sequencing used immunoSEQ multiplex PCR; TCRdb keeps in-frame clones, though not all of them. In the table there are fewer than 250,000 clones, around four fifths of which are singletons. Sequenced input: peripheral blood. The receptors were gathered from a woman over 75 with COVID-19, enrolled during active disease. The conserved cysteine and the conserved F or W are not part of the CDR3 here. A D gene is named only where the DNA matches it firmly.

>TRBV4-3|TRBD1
ASSQTGQLGYGYT
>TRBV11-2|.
ASSLGGGVRTEAF
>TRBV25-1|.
ASSDQGTNTGELF
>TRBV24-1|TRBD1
ATSDPGQGDGQPQH
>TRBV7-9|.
ASSLAGGIAGELF
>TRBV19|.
ASMTSRLPPRSGNTIY
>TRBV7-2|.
ASSLFRGNEQF
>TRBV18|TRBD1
ASSPGAGTGGNYGYT
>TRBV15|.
ATSRDKADYGYT
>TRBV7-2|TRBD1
ASSEQGASEKLF
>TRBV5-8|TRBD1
ASSLGQGSNQPQH
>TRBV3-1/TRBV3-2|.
ASSQAGSQPQH
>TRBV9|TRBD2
ASTSGLGDGETQY
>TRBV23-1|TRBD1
ASSLSRPSTGQSYYEQY
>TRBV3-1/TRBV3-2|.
ASSQAAGELF
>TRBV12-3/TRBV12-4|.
ASSPYEVETQY
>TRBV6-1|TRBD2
ASSERGLAGSNTQY
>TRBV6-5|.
ASIDSVANTEAF
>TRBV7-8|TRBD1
ASSSGQGARETQY
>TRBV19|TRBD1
ASRDRDRERRYGYT
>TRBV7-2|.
ASSFQGTTEAF
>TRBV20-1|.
SARGGKEAF
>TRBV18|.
ASSQSEGSGNTIY
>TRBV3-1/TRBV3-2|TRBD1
ASSPETGGGRYGYT
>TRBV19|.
ASIPGQGNTEAF
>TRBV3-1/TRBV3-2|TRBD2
ASSRVAGAGTGELF
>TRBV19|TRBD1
ASSISDRWNTGELF
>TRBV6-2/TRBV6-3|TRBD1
ASSRPNSGTGIGNSPLH
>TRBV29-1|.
SVEGEGMNTEAF
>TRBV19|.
ASRDGTSSNQPQH
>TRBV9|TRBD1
ASGQGRGETQY
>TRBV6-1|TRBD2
ASRDGGSGNTQY
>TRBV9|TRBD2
ASSLSGGRWETQY
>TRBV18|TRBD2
ASSPRSGTSGSQETQY
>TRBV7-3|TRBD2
ASSSGTSLQETQY
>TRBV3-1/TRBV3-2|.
ASSQDGGSASATNEKLF
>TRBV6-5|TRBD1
ASSYSWTGETQY
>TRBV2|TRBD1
ASSGTGSNQPQH
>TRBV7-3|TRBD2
ASSSRGTSTDTQY
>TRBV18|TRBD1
AATGVNGNTIY
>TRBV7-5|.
ARRLRVGGYGYT
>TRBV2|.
ASTSDSNTEAF
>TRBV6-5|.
ASSLLGNEQF
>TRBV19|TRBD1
ASSILAGGHQPQH
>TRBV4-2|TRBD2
ASSQESGGSYNEQF
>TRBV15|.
ATSRDPGEYEQY
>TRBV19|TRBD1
ASSIPGTGFEAF
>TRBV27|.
ASSPGSTRGNEKLF
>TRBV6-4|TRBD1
ASSRDRQNTEAF
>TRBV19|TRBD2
ASSAGLEGTGELF
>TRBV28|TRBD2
ASSPPRGGARNIQY
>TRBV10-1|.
ASSESGRDPNYGYT
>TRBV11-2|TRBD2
ASSPRTSGAY
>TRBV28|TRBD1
ASNRAAGQMNTEAF
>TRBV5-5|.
ASNGQSYNYGYT
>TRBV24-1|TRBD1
ATSDGRQGNTEAF